A selection of T cell receptor beta chains follows, all from one sample in a study of T cell responses to AZD1222 COVID-19 vaccine. This table comes from immunoSEQ multiplex PCR, and its TCRdb copy is limited to in-frame clones, with some not included. The sample consists of roughly 67,000 clones, about 88% of them appearing once. This specimen was peripheral blood, taken on day 0 of AZD1222 vaccination. Every receptor here comes from an adult in good health. Both conserved end residues are part of each CDR3. D genes are given only for firm matches. Clone size is given for some rows only: seen once, a few or many times, or a class if the clone is expanded.

V gene,clone size,J gene,D gene,CDR3 protein,CDR3 DNA
TRBV30,NA,TRBJ1-3,NA,CAWSAPTNSRSGNTIYF,TGTGCCTGGAGCGCCCCGACAAACAGCCGCTCTGGAAACACCATATATTTT
TRBV5-5,NA,TRBJ1-5,NA,CASSRGQGLQPQHF,TGTGCCAGCAGTCGGGGGCAGGGGCTTCAGCCCCAGCATTTT
TRBV9,NA,TRBJ2-7,NA,CASSVGSGTASSYEQYF,TGTGCCAGCAGCGTAGGGTCCGGGACTGCCAGCTCCTACGAGCAGTACTTC
TRBV2,NA,TRBJ2-7,TRBD2,CASRELAGGTYEQYF,TGTGCCAGCAGAGAACTAGCGGGAGGGACCTACGAGCAGTACTTC
TRBV6-1,NA,TRBJ2-6,NA,CASSEGSSGANVLTF,TGTGCCAGCAGTGAAGGGAGCTCTGGGGCCAACGTCCTGACTTTC
TRBV5-1,NA,TRBJ2-3,NA,CASSLDGASTDTQYF,TGCGCCAGCAGCTTGGACGGGGCTAGCACAGATACGCAGTATTTT
TRBV3-1/TRBV3-2,NA,TRBJ2-3,NA,CASSQTAYTQYF,TGTGCCAGCAGCCAGACAGCTTATACGCAGTATTTT
TRBV11-3,NA,TRBJ2-7,NA,CASSLVRSGPQYF,TGTGCCAGCAGCTTAGTTCGGTCGGGGCCACAGTACTTC
TRBV6-1,NA,TRBJ2-7,TRBD2,CASRELLAGGTYEQYF,TGTGCCAGCAGAGAATTACTAGCGGGAGGGACCTACGAGCAGTACTTC
TRBV7-2,NA,TRBJ2-2,TRBD2,CASSLRGRATGELFF,TGTGCCAGCAGCTTACGTGGGAGGGCCACCGGGGAGCTGTTTTTT
TRBV5-1,NA,TRBJ1-2,NA,CASSLIQGLKEANYGYTF,TGCGCCAGCAGCCTCATACAGGGATTAAAAGAAGCTAACTATGGCTACACCTTC
TRBV7-8,NA,TRBJ1-4,TRBD1,CASSKDRVATNEKLFF,TGTGCCAGCAGCAAGGACAGGGTTGCAACTAATGAAAAACTGTTTTTT
TRBV5-1,NA,TRBJ2-1,TRBD1,CASSPDPQGPSSYNEQFF,TGCGCCAGCAGCCCCGACCCACAGGGGCCAAGCTCCTACAATGAGCAGTTCTTC
TRBV4-1,NA,TRBJ1-2,NA,CASSQDAVTLGNGYTF,TGCGCCAGCAGCCAAGATGCAGTTACGTTGGGGAATGGCTACACCTTC
TRBV15,NA,TRBJ1-1,NA,CATSRDVNIGYEAFF,TGTGCCACCAGCAGAGATGTTAACATCGGCTATGAAGCTTTCTTT
TRBV6-1,NA,TRBJ2-3,TRBD2,CASSEDLAGPDTQYF,TGTGCCAGCAGTGAAGACCTAGCGGGCCCGGATACGCAGTATTTT
TRBV4-2,NA,TRBJ2-1,NA,CASSQGLIAYYNEQFF,TGTGCCAGCAGCCAAGGTCTCATCGCGTACTACAATGAGCAGTTCTTC
TRBV6-5,NA,TRBJ1-5,NA,CASSYSAGKQPQHF,TGTGCCAGCAGTTACTCAGCAGGGAAGCAGCCCCAGCATTTT
TRBV6-4,NA,TRBJ2-1,TRBD2,CASSDGTSGDNEQFF,TGTGCCAGCAGTGACGGGACTAGCGGAGACAATGAGCAGTTCTTC
TRBV28,NA,TRBJ2-7,TRBD1,CASSYYNPGQKYEQYF,TGTGCCAGCAGCTACTATAACCCGGGACAGAAGTACGAGCAGTACTTC
TRBV4-1,NA,TRBJ1-2,NA,CASSQDSRGLGNYGYTF,TGCGCCAGCAGCCAAGATAGTAGGGGACTGGGTAACTATGGCTACACCTTC
TRBV10-3,NA,TRBJ2-1,NA,CAIMGGVYNEQFF,TGTGCCATCATGGGGGGAGTCTACAATGAGCAGTTCTTC
TRBV12-3/TRBV12-4,few,TRBJ1-1,NA,CASSLQGNTEAFF,TGTGCCAGCAGTTTGCAGGGGAACACTGAAGCTTTCTTT
TRBV18,NA,TRBJ2-7,NA,CASSPWDASYEQYF,TGTGCCAGCTCACCTTGGGACGCGTCCTACGAGCAGTACTTC
TRBV3-1/TRBV3-2,NA,TRBJ2-2,TRBD1,CASRRTGNTGELFF,TGTGCCAGCAGGCGGACAGGAAACACCGGGGAGCTGTTTTTT
TRBV28,once,TRBJ1-1,TRBD1,CASSPPGQGGGTEAFF,TGTGCCAGCAGCCCACCGGGACAGGGGGGCGGCACTGAAGCTTTCTTT
TRBV6-5,NA,TRBJ1-2,NA,CASSPSRGGYTF,TGTGCCAGCAGTCCCTCTCGGGGTGGCTACACCTTC
TRBV2,NA,TRBJ2-1,TRBD2,CASSEGLAGDEQFF,TGTGCCAGCAGTGAGGGGCTAGCGGGAGATGAGCAGTTCTTC
TRBV29-1,once,TRBJ2-7,NA,CSVEAGSYEQYF,TGCAGCGTTGAAGCGGGATCCTACGAGCAGTACTTC
TRBV6-6,NA,TRBJ2-4,NA,CASSGPDSLAKNIQYF,TGTGCCAGCAGTGGACCGGACAGTCTAGCCAAAAACATTCAGTACTTC
TRBV20-1,NA,TRBJ1-1,TRBD1,CSVQGTEAFF,TGCAGTGTACAGGGGACTGAAGCTTTCTTT
TRBV12-3/TRBV12-4,once,TRBJ2-2,NA,CASTWGTGELFF,TGTGCCAGCACCTGGGGCACCGGGGAGCTGTTTTTT
TRBV30,few,TRBJ1-5,NA,CAWSVNTNQPQHF,TGTGCCTGGAGTGTCAATACTAATCAGCCCCAGCATTTT
TRBV5-1,NA,TRBJ2-7,NA,CASSLAPLSYEQYF,TGCGCCAGCAGCTTGGCACCCCTTTCTTACGAGCAGTACTTC
TRBV29-1,NA,TRBJ1-1,NA,CSVEALQTAEAFF,TGCAGCGTTGAAGCACTTCAAACAGCGGAAGCTTTCTTT
TRBV5-4,once,TRBJ1-2,NA,CASSLSGASGYTF,TGTGCCAGCAGCTTGTCCGGGGCTTCGGGCTACACCTTC
TRBV18,once,TRBJ2-7,NA,CASGTGVPPTYEQYF,TGTGCCAGCGGTACCGGGGTGCCGCCTACCTACGAGCAGTACTTC
TRBV28,few,TRBJ1-2,NA,CASSSIRQDSNYGYTF,TGTGCCAGCAGTTCGATACGACAGGACTCTAACTATGGCTACACCTTC
TRBV27,once,TRBJ1-1,NA,CASRENTEAFF,TGTGCCAGCAGGGAGAACACTGAAGCTTTCTTT
TRBV5-8,NA,TRBJ1-1,TRBD1,CASSYGQGALLNTEAFF,TGTGCCAGCAGCTACGGACAGGGGGCCCTATTGAACACTGAAGCTTTCTTT
TRBV7-8,NA,TRBJ2-5,NA,CASSSFQGRPYQETQYF,TGTGCCAGCAGCTCGTTTCAGGGGCGCCCGTACCAAGAGACCCAGTACTTC
TRBV29-1,NA,TRBJ1-2,TRBD1,CSVEDGDRASGYTF,TGCAGCGTTGAAGATGGAGACAGGGCGTCCGGCTACACCTTC
TRBV24-1,NA,TRBJ2-1,TRBD2,CATRPSGTRTYNEQFF,TGTGCCACCAGGCCTTCCGGGACTAGGACCTACAATGAGCAGTTCTTC
TRBV7-9,NA,TRBJ2-7,NA,CASSDRDYEQYF,TGTGCCAGCAGCGACCGGGACTACGAGCAGTACTTC
TRBV4-1,NA,TRBJ2-1,TRBD2,CASSQTFLAGAYEQFF,TGCGCCAGCAGCCAAACGTTTCTAGCGGGAGCCTATGAGCAGTTCTTC
TRBV6-5,NA,TRBJ1-1,TRBD1,CASRAQGVLSTEAFF,TGTGCCAGCAGGGCACAGGGGGTATTGAGCACTGAAGCTTTCTTT
TRBV4-1,NA,TRBJ1-5,NA,CASSHEKGDGNQPQHF,TGCGCCAGCAGCCACGAAAAGGGGGACGGCAATCAGCCCCAGCATTTT
TRBV7-9,NA,TRBJ2-5,NA,CASSFRGETQYF,TGTGCCAGCAGCTTCCGCGGAGAGACCCAGTACTTC
TRBV11-3,NA,TRBJ1-1,NA,CASSLGGMNTEAFF,TGTGCCAGCAGCTTAGGAGGGATGAACACTGAAGCTTTCTTT
TRBV18,NA,TRBJ1-5,NA,CASSPDSNQPQHF,TGTGCCAGCTCACCCGACAGCAATCAGCCCCAGCATTTT